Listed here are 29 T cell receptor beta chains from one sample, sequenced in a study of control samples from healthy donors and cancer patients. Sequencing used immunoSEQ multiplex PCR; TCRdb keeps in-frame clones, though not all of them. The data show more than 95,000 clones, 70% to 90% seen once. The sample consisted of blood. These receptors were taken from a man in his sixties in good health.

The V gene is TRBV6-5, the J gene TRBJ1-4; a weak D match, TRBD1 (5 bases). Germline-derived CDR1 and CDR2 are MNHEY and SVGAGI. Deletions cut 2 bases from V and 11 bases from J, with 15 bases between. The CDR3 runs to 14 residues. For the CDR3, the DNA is TGTGCCAGCAGTTACGAGCAGGGAGGGGAGAAACTGTTTTTT. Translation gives CASSYEQGGEKLFF.

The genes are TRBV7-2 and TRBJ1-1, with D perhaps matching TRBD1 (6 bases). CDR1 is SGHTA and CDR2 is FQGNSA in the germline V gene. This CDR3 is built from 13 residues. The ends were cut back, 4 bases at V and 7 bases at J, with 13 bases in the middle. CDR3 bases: TGTGCCAGCAGCTACGGGACACATGGTGAAGCTTTCTTT. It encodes CASSYGTHGEAFF.

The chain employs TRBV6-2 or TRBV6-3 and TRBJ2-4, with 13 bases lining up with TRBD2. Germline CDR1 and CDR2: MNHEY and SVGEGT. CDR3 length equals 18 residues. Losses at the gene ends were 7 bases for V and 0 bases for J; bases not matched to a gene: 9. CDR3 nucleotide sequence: TGTGCCAGCACCCCCGGACTAGCGGGGGAAAGAGCCAAAAACATTCAGTACTTC. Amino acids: CASTPGLAGERAKNIQYF.

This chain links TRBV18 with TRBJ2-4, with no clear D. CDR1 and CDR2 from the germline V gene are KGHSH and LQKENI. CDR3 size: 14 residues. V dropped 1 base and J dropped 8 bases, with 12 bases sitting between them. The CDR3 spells CASSPLGYEDIQYF. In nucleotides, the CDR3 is TGTGCCAGCTCACCACTGGGGTACGAAGACATTCAGTACTTC.

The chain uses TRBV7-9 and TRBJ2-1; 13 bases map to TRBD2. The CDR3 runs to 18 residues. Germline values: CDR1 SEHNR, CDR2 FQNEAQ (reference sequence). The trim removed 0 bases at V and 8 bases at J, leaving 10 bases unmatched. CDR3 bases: TGTGCCAGCAGCTTAGCAATTGGAGGACTAGCGGGGGTGGATGAGCAGTTCTTC. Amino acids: CASSLAIGGLAGVDEQFF.

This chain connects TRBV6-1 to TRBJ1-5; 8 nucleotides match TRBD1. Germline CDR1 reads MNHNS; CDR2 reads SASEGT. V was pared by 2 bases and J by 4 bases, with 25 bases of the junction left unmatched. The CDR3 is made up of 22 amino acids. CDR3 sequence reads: CASSEFRSLGGQAGSRNQPQHF. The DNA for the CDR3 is TGTGCCAGCAGTGAATTTCGGTCATTAGGGGGACAGGCGGGGAGTAGAAATCAGCCCCAGCATTTT.

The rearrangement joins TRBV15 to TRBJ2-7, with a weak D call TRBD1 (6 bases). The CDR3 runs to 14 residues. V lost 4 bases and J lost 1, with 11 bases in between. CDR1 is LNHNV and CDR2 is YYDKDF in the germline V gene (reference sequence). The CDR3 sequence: CATSTQDSSYEQYF. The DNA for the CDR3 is TGTGCCACCAGCACCCAGGACAGTTCCTACGAGCAGTACTTC.

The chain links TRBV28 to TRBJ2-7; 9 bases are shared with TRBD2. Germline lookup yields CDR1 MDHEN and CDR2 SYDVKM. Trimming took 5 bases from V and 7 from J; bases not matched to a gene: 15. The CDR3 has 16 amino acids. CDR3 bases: TGTGCCAGCAGTGGCAGCGGGGGGCGACCACTACGAGAGCAGTACTTC. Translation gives CASSGSGGRPLREQYF.

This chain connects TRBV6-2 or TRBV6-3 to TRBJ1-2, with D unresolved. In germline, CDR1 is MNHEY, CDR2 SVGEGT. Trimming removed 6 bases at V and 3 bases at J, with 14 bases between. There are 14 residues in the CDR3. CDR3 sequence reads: CASSLGQYYYGYTF. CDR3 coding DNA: TGTGCCAGCAGCCTAGGGCAGTACTACTATGGCTACACCTTC.

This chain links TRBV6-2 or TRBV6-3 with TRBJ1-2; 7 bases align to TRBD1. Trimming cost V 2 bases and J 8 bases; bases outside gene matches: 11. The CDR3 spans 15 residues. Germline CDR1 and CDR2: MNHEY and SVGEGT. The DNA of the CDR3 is TGTGCCAGCAGTTACCTCAAGACAGGGAAAGGGGGCTACACCTTC. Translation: CASSYLKTGKGGYTF.

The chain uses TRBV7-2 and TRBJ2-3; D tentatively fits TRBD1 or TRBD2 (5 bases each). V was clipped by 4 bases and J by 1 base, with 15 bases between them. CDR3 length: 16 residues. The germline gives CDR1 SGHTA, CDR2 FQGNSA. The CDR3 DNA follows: TGTGCCAGCAGCTCCTGGGGGACGATCGGCACAGATACGCAGTATTTT. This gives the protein CASSSWGTIGTDTQYF.

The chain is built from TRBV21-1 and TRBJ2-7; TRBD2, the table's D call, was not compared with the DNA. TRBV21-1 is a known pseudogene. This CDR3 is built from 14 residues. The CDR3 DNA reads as TGTGCCAGCACCTCACCGGGGGGGGGCTACGAGCAGTACTTC. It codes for CASTSPGGGYEQYF.

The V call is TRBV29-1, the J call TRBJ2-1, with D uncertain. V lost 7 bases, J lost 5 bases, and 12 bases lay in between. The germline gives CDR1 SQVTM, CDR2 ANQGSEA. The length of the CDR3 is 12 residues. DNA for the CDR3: TGCAGCGCGGGCGCCGGTAACAATGAGCAGTTCTTC. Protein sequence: CSAGAGNNEQFF.

CDR3 in amino acids: CASSIWIGSGGKDQPQHF. Written as DNA, the CDR3 is TGTGCCAGTAGTATATGGATTGGGAGTGGCGGGAAGGATCAGCCCCAGCATTTT. J is TRBJ1-5 and V is TRBV19; D not certain. This CDR3 contains 18 residues. The germline V gene has CDR1 LNHDA and CDR2 SQIVND (reference sequence). Trimming removed 2 bases at V and 5 bases at J, with 22 bases between. Combining the CDR3 with reference TRBV19 and TRBJ1-5 gives the whole variable domain DGGITQSPKYLFRKEGQNVTLSCEQNLNHDAMYWYRQDPGQGLRLIYYSQIVNDFQKGDIAEGYSVSREKKESFPLTVTSAQKNPTAFYLCASSIWIGSGGKDQPQHFGDGTRLSIL.

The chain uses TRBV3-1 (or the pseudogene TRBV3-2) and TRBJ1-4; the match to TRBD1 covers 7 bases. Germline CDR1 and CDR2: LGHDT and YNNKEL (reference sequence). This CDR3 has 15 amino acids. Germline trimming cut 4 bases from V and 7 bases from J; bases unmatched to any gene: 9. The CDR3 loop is CASSPGTVKLEKLFF. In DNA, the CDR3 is TGTGCCAGCAGCCCCGGGACAGTCAAGCTTGAAAAACTGTTTTTT.

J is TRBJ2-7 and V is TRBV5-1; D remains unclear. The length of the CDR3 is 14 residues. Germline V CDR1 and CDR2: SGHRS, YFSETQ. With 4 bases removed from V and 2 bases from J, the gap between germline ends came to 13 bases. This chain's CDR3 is CASSEDLSPYEQYF. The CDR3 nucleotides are TGCGCCAGCAGCGAGGACCTCAGCCCCTACGAGCAGTACTTC.

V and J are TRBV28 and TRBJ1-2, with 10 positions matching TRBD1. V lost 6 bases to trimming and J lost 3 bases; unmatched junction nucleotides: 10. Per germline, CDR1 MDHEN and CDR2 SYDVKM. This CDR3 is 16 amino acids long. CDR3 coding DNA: TGTGCCAGCAGCTCCGGGACAGGGGCCCTATACTATGGCTACACCTTC. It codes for CASSSGTGALYYGYTF.

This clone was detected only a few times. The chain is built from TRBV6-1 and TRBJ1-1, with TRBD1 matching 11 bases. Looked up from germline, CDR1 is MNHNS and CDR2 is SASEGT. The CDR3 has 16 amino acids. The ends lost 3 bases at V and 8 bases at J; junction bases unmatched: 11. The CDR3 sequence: CASSDWTGGKRMEAFF. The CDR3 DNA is TGTGCCAGCAGTGATTGGACAGGGGGCAAAAGAATGGAAGCTTTCTTT.

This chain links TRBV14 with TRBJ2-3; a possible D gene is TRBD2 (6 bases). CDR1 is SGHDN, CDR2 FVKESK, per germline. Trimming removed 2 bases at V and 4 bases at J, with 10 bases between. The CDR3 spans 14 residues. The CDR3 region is CASSQSLAADTQYF. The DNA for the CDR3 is TGTGCCAGCAGCCAATCACTAGCCGCAGATACGCAGTATTTT. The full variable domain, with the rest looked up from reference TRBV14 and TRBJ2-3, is EAGVTQFPSHSVIEKGQTVTLRCDPISGHDNLYWYRRVMGKEIKFLLHFVKESKQDESGMPNNRFLAERTGGTYSTLKVQPAELEDSGVYFCASSQSLAADTQYFGPGTRLTVL.

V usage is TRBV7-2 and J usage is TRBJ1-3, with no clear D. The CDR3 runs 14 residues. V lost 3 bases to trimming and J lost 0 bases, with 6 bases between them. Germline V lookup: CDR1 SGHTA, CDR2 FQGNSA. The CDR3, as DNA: TGTGCCAGCAGCTTCCAAAGCTCTGGAAACACCATATATTTT. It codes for CASSFQSSGNTIYF.

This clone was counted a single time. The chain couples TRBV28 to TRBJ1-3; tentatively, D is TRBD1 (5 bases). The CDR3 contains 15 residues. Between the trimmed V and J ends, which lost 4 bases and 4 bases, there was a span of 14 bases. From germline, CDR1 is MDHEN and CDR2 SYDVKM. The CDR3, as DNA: TGTGCCAGCAGTTGGGGGGTATCAATCGGAAACACCATATATTTT. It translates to CASSWGVSIGNTIYF. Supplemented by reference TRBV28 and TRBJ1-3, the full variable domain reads DVKVTQSSRYLVKRTGEKVFLECVQDMDHENMFWYRQDPGLGLRLIYFSYDVKMKEKGDIPEGYSVSREKKERFSLILESASTNQTSMYLCASSWGVSIGNTIYFGEGSWLTVV.

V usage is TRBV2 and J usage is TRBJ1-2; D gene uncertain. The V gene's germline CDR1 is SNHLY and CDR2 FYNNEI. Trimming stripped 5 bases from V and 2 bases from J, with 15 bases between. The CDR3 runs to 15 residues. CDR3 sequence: CASSRNPGSNYGYTF. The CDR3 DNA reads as TGTGCCAGCAGTCGGAATCCGGGAAGCAACTATGGCTACACCTTC.

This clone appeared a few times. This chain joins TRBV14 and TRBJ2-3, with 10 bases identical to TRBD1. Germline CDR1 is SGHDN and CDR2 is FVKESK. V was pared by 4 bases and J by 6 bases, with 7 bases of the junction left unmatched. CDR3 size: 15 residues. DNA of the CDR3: TGTGCCAGCAGCCGTAGACAGGGGGCGTTTGATACGCAGTATTTT. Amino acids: CASSRRQGAFDTQYF.

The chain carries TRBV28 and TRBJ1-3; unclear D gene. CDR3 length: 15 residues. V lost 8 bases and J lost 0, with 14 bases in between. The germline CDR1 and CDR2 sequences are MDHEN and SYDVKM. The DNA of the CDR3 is TGTGCCAGCCTTTCAGCCCCTAGCTCTGGAAACACCATATATTTT. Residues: CASLSAPSSGNTIYF.

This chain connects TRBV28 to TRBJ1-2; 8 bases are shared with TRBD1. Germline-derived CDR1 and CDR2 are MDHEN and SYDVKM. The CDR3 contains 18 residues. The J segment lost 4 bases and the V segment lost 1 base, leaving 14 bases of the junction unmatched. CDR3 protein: CASSLYPGTGQGGYGYTF. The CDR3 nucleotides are TGTGCCAGCAGTTTATACCCCGGGACAGGCCAGGGGGGCTATGGCTACACCTTC.

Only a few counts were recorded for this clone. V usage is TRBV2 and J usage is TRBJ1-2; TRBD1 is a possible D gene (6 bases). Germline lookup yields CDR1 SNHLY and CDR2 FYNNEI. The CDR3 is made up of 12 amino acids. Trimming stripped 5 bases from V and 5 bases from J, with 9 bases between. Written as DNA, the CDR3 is TGTGCCAGCAGTCGGGACAATTATGGCTACACCTTC. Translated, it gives CASSRDNYGYTF.

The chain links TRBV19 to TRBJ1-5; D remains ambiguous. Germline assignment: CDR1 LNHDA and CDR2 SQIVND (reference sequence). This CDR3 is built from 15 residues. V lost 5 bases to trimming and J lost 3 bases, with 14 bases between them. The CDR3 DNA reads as TGTGCCAGTAGTCAATTGGCAGGATCCAATCAGCCCCAGCATTTT. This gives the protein CASSQLAGSNQPQHF.

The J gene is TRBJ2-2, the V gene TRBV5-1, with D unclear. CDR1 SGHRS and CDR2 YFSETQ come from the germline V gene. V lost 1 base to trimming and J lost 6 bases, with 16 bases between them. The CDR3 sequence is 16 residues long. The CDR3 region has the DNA TGCGCCAGCAGCTTGTTTACACGTACCAGCGCCGGGGAGCTGTTTTTT. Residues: CASSLFTRTSAGELFF.

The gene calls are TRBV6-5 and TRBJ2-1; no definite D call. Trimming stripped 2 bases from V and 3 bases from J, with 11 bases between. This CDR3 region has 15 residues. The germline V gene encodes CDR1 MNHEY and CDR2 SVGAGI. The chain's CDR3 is CASSYDRAGYNEQFF. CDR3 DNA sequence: TGTGCCAGCAGTTACGACCGAGCTGGCTACAATGAGCAGTTCTTC.